This TCR beta chain was sequenced in a study of blood T cells in healthy people across ages. It was with a sample-barcoded 5' primer and a J-beta primer mix that a second PCR of about 6 to 12 cycles was run. MiXCR, run by TCRdb on the 5' RACE reads, gives a single entry per CDR3 protein. Among about 1.8 million distinct CDR3 sequences listed, less than 50% were seen once. Between the trimmed V and J ends, which lost 3 bases and 9 bases, there was a span of 15 bases. From germline, CDR1 is DFQATT and CDR2 SNEGSKA (reference sequence). The CDR3 extends over 13 amino acids. This TCR was recovered from a woman in her 40s in good health. The sequencing sample was made of blood. The V gene is TRBV20-1, the J gene TRBJ2-1; D is perhaps TRBD1 (6 bases). The CDR3 loop reads CSASSTPRGEQFF. CDR3 bases: TGCAGTGCTAGTTCTACTCCCAGGGGTGAGCAGTTCTTC.